A single sample is the source of the 23 T cell receptor beta chains below, sequenced in a study of early T cells in non-severe SARS-CoV-2 infection (dated by TCRdb to the early 2020s). Preparation of the library involved 5' RACE. The listed sequencing device is NextSeq 500. TCRdb took the public reads, trimmed them with fastp at Q25, ran MiXCR for clone calling and kept in-frame beta chains. Records with the same CDR3 protein are collapsed into one entry carrying the most frequent genes and DNA. Across this sample there are 65,000 to 95,000 distinct CDR3 sequences, with approximately 9.1% seen only once. The ten largest make up about 5.3% of the sample. Sequencing used whole blood. These receptors all come from an adult who was a healthcare worker with PCR-confirmed SARS-CoV-2 infection or an uninfected control (not recorded which).

In this sample, this clonotype turned up many times. CDR3 region: CASSLDPGVDQPQHF. Written as DNA, the CDR3 is TGTGCCAGCAGCTTAGATCCAGGGGTGGATCAGCCCCAGCATTTT. The chain has TRBV7-9 and TRBJ1-5, with D maybe TRBD1 (6 bases). The CDR3 runs 15 residues. Per the germline V gene, CDR1 is SEHNR and CDR2 is FQNEAQ (reference sequence). The V end was cut by 1 base, the J end by 5 bases, with 12 bases between.

This clonotype was observed at least ten times. The chain uses TRBV24-1 and TRBJ2-5; possibly TRBD1 or TRBD2 for D (5 bases each). From germline, CDR1 is KGHDR and CDR2 SFDVKD. With 2 bases removed from V and 0 bases from J, the gap between germline ends came to 6 bases. The CDR3 consists of 14 residues. The chain's CDR3 is CATSDSGHQETQYF. For the CDR3, the DNA is TGTGCCACCAGTGATTCGGGACACCAAGAGACCCAGTACTTC.

This clonotype was picked up a small number of times. The DNA for the CDR3 is TGTGCCAGCAGTTCACGCTCCCCTAGCGGGAAAAAAAACATTCAGTACTTC. Encoded protein: CASSSRSPSGKKNIQYF. The chain links TRBV28 to TRBJ2-4, with 9 bases matching TRBD2. The CDR3 is made up of 17 amino acids. The junction had 11 bases not matched to a gene; V was cut back by 4 bases and J by 4 bases. CDR1 is MDHEN and CDR2 is SYDVKM in the germline V gene.

This clonotype showed up just once. Just one base apart from a much larger clone, this may be a read error. The rearrangement uses TRBV28 and TRBJ2-2, with TRBD2 matching 8 bases. The CDR3 is 14 amino acids. The germline gives CDR1 MDHEN, CDR2 SYDVKM. The CDR3 DNA sequence: TGTGTCAGCAGCTTGGTAGCGGGAAACGGGGAGCTGTTTTTT. It specifies CVSSLVAGNGELFF.

The sample holds a few counts of this clonotype. The chain links TRBV28 to TRBJ1-2; 12 bases align to TRBD1. This CDR3 has 14 residues. The J segment lost 8 bases and the V segment lost 5 bases, leaving 6 bases of the junction unmatched. The germline V gene encodes CDR1 MDHEN and CDR2 SYDVKM. CDR3 sequence reads: CASSTGQGASGYTF. The CDR3 DNA follows: TGTGCCAGCAGTACGGGACAGGGGGCGAGCGGCTACACCTTC.

This clonotype was counted a few times. J is TRBJ2-1 and V is TRBV11-3; D unresolved. Trimming removed 1 base from V and 9 bases from J, with 10 bases in between. The length of the CDR3 is 13 residues. The germline CDR1 and CDR2 sequences are SGHNT and YENEEA. The chain's CDR3 is CASSLARWGEQFF. The CDR3 nucleotides are TGTGCCAGCAGCTTAGCCCGATGGGGTGAGCAGTTCTTC.

This clonotype was counted many times. This chain connects TRBV6-1 to TRBJ2-7; D uncertain. Looked up from germline, CDR1 is MNHNS and CDR2 is SASEGT. V was clipped by 0 bases and J by 3 bases, with 6 bases between them. This CDR3 is built from 13 residues. The CDR3 coding sequence is TGTGCCAGCAGTGAAGCGGGCAACTACGAGCAGTACTTC. Its protein product is CASSEAGNYEQYF.

In its sample, this clonotype was seen many times. The chain's CDR3 is CASSLAMGHEQYF. The DNA for the CDR3 is TGTGCCAGCAGCTTGGCCATGGGGCACGAGCAGTACTTC. This chain joins TRBV5-4 and TRBJ2-7; a possible D gene is TRBD1 (5 bases). V was clipped by 0 bases and J by 5 bases, with 9 bases between them. This CDR3 has 13 amino acids. CDR1 and CDR2 (germline): SGHNT, YYREEE (reference sequence).

In this sample, this clonotype turned up many times. This sequence joins TRBV2 and TRBJ2-2; no firm D call. CDR1 is SNHLY, CDR2 FYNNEI, per germline. The V gene lost 3 bases and the J gene lost 4 bases, with 12 bases spanning the gap. The length of the CDR3 is 15 residues. DNA for the CDR3: TGTGCCAGCAGTGAGTTACTCAAGAGCACCGGGGAGCTGTTTTTT. This gives the protein CASSELLKSTGELFF.

This clonotype has ten or more counts. The chain uses TRBV4-2 and TRBJ1-2; D gene unclear. The CDR3 contains 15 residues. V was pared by 4 bases and J by 6 bases, with 18 bases between. The V gene's germline CDR1 is LGHNA and CDR2 YNFKEQ. The CDR3 nucleotides are TGTGCCAGCAGCCTCAGTAGTATCAGCGTGAATGGCTACACCTTC. Residues: CASSLSSISVNGYTF.

The chain couples TRBV3-1 to TRBJ2-7; D unclear. CDR1 and CDR2 from the germline V gene are LGHDT and YNNKEL (reference sequence). Trimming stripped 3 bases from V and 3 bases from J, with 15 bases between. The CDR3 is 15 amino acids. This CDR3 reads CASSQAIGPRYEQYF. The DNA for the CDR3 is TGTGCCAGCAGCCAGGCTATAGGCCCGCGCTACGAGCAGTACTTC.

The table lists this clonotype with many counts. V is TRBV3-1 and J is TRBJ2-5; D possibly corresponds to TRBD2 (6 bases). The CDR3 runs 15 residues. Germline loops: CDR1 LGHDT, CDR2 YNNKEL (reference sequence). Trimming stripped 5 bases from V and 5 bases from J, with 18 bases between. The CDR3 coding sequence is TGTGCCAGCAGCTCAAGTAGGTCTAGCGAGGAGACCCAGTACTTC. It is translated as CASSSSRSSEETQYF.

This clonotype was picked up many times. The chain recombines TRBV7-9 with TRBJ2-3; no firm D call. Germline V lookup: CDR1 SEHNR, CDR2 FQNEAQ (reference sequence). The germline V and J ends were trimmed by 7 bases and 4 bases, with 12 bases remaining between them. This CDR3 is built from 13 residues. CDR3 DNA sequence: TGTGCCAGCATTAGGGAAATCCCAGATACGCAGTATTTT. The encoded protein is CASIREIPDTQYF.

This clonotype was detected ten times or more. The CDR3 spells CASSLPLIGELFF. For the CDR3, the DNA is TGTGCCAGCAGTCTCCCCCTTATCGGGGAGCTGTTTTTT. This chain links TRBV7-9 with TRBJ2-2; D is uncertain. This CDR3 is built from 13 residues. The germline gives CDR1 SEHNR, CDR2 FQNEAQ (reference sequence). With 6 bases removed from V and 7 bases from J, the gap between germline ends came to 12 bases.

In its sample, this clonotype was seen many times. CDR3: CASSFSGKNIQYF. The CDR3 region has the DNA TGTGCCAGCAGTTTCTCGGGGAAAAACATTCAGTACTTC. The chain joins TRBV12-3 or TRBV12-4 to TRBJ2-4; D perhaps matches TRBD2 (5 bases). V was clipped by 3 bases and J by 4 bases, with 7 bases between them. The CDR3 has 13 amino acids.

A few counts support this clonotype. The V and J genes are TRBV7-9 and TRBJ2-5, with a weak D call TRBD2 (6 bases). The CDR3 loop spans 16 amino acids. Germline V gene lookup returns CDR1 SEHNR and CDR2 FQNEAQ (reference sequence). Trimming took off 0 bases at V and 3 bases at J, with 14 bases between the two ends. CDR3 nucleotides: TGTGCCAGCAGCTTAGCGGAGGGCCTAGCCAAAGAGACCCAGTACTTC. Protein: CASSLAEGLAKETQYF.

This clonotype was counted between two and nine times. The J gene is TRBJ2-3, the V gene TRBV27, with 8 bases that match TRBD1. With V trimmed by 8 bases and J by 4 bases, 2 bases remained unmatched. Looked up from germline, CDR1 is MNHEY and CDR2 is SMNVEV (reference sequence). The CDR3 contains 12 residues. The CDR3 sequence is CASRTGSDTQYF. CDR3 nucleotide sequence: TGTGCCAGCCGGACAGGGTCAGATACGCAGTATTTT.

This clonotype was seen only a few times. The chain employs TRBV7-9 and TRBJ2-1; D is ambiguous. This CDR3 has 11 amino acids. Trimming took 5 bases from V and 10 from J, leaving 9 bases between them. Germline loops: CDR1 SEHNR, CDR2 FQNEAQ (reference sequence). CDR3 sequence reads: CASSDVGEQFF. The DNA of the CDR3 is TGTGCCAGCAGCGACGTCGGGGAGCAGTTCTTC.

This rearrangement joins TRBV5-5 to TRBJ1-1; D remains unclear. The CDR3 totals 12 residues. The germline V and J ends were trimmed by 4 bases and 3 bases, with 7 bases remaining between them. Germline V lookup: CDR1 SGHKS, CDR2 YYEKEE (reference sequence). The DNA of the CDR3 is TGTGCCAGCAGCCCCTTTGACACTGAAGCTTTCTTT. Amino acid sequence: CASSPFDTEAFF. Full variable domain (remainder filled in from reference TRBV5-5 and TRBJ1-1): DAGVTQSPTHLIKTRGQQVTLRCSPISGHKSVSWYQQVLGQGPQFIFQYYEKEERGRGNFPDRFSARQFPNYSSELNVNALLLGDSALYLCASSPFDTEAFFGQGTRLTVV.

This clonotype has a count of ten or more. The V and J genes are TRBV20-1 and TRBJ2-1; TRBD2 aligns across 8 bases. Germline V lookup: CDR1 DFQATT, CDR2 SNEGSKA (reference sequence). There are 14 residues in the CDR3. Trimming cost V 0 bases and J 6 bases; bases outside gene matches: 4. The CDR3 loop reads CSARDLAGFNEQFF. The CDR3, as DNA: TGCAGTGCTAGAGATCTAGCGGGTTTCAATGAGCAGTTCTTC.

The chain employs TRBV6-5 and TRBJ2-1; D call uncertain. The germline V gene has CDR1 MNHEY and CDR2 SVGAGI. Trimming removed 4 bases from V and 0 bases from J, with 13 bases in between. The CDR3 is 16 amino acids. CDR3 in amino acids: CASSLRSGSSYNEQFF. The CDR3 coding sequence is TGTGCCAGCAGTTTAAGGAGTGGAAGCTCCTACAATGAGCAGTTCTTC.

The sample holds a few counts of this clonotype. V and J are TRBV11-2 and TRBJ1-1; D ambiguous. The ends were cut back, 0 bases at V and 8 bases at J, with 13 bases in the middle. The germline V gene encodes CDR1 SGHAT and CDR2 FQNNGV. The CDR3 totals 14 residues. The CDR3 loop is CASSLDPWPQEAFF. The CDR3 DNA sequence: TGTGCCAGCAGCTTAGATCCCTGGCCACAGGAAGCTTTCTTT. Variable domain in full (rest from reference TRBV11-2 and TRBJ1-1): EAGVAQSPRYKIIEKRQSVAFWCNPISGHATLYWYQQILGQGPKLLIQFQNNGVVDDSQLPKDRFSAERLKGVDSTLKIQPAKLEDSAVYLCASSLDPWPQEAFFGQGTRLTVV.

This clonotype was observed many times. The rearrangement uses TRBV5-1 and TRBJ2-3; maybe TRBD2 (6 bases). Trimming took off 0 bases at V and 1 base at J, with 12 bases between the two ends. The CDR3 sequence is 16 residues long. Germline CDR1 reads SGHRS; CDR2 reads YFSETQ. CDR3 in DNA: TGCGCCAGCAGCTTGGAATCGCGGGACGGCACAGATACGCAGTATTTT. It codes for CASSLESRDGTDTQYF. Filled out from reference TRBV5-1 and TRBJ2-3, the complete variable domain reads KAGVTQTPRYLIKTRGQQVTLSCSPISGHRSVSWYQQTPGQGLQFLFEYFSETQRNKGNFPGRFSGRQFSNSRSEMNVSTLELGDSALYLCASSLESRDGTDTQYFGPGTRLTVL.